This T cell receptor (beta chain) derives from a study of T-cell memory formation after mild COVID-19. This clonotype was found a few times. TCRdb re-called the 5' RACE reads with MiXCR, one entry per CDR3 protein. The table has hundreds of thousands of distinct CDR3 sequences, roughly a fifth seen once. The TCR comes from an adult woman who had mild COVID-19 (a few samples of this study predate the infection). Cell type and time point are not known. Sequenced material: PBMCs or a T cell subset sorted from them (not recorded which).

CDR3 loop: CASSHALSPRSYEQYF. CDR3 in DNA: TGTGCCAGCAGCCACGCTCTCAGCCCACGCTCCTACGAGCAGTACTTC. This chain uses TRBV14 with TRBJ2-7; no reliable D call. The CDR3 totals 16 residues. Germline V CDR1 and CDR2: SGHDN, FVKESK. V lost 3 bases and J 0 bases, leaving 15 bases between the germline ends.